The 29 T cell receptor beta chains listed next were all sequenced from one sample in a study of cytomegalovirus exposure and HLA in healthy donors. The PCR used 60 Vbeta and 13 Jbeta primers. The protocol was immunoSEQ multiplex PCR, while the TCRdb copy is restricted to in-frame clones and leaves out a portion. The table includes about 200,000 clones, roughly four fifths detected once. Material for sequencing was PBMCs. These receptors all come from a girl aged 2 to 10 in good health and CMV-seronegative.

The chain carries TRBV4-1 and TRBJ2-7, with 8 positions matching TRBD1. Trimming cost V 3 bases and J 6 bases; bases outside gene matches: 13. Germline V gene lookup returns CDR1 MGHRA and CDR2 YSYEKL. CDR3 length equals 16 residues. CDR3 sequence: CASSHGQGRPRGEQYF. DNA of the CDR3: TGCGCCAGCAGCCACGGACAGGGCCGGCCCCGCGGCGAGCAGTACTTC.

This chain uses TRBV27 with TRBJ2-2, with D tentatively TRBD1 (5 bases). Trimming pared 1 base from V and 6 bases from J, leaving 15 bases between. The CDR3 has 16 amino acids. CDR1 and CDR2 (germline): MNHEY, SMNVEV (reference sequence). The CDR3 here is CASSLLGVGAAGELFF. CDR3 in DNA: TGTGCCAGCAGTTTATTAGGGGTAGGCGCTGCCGGGGAGCTGTTTTTT.

The J gene is TRBJ2-5, the V gene TRBV2; 15 nucleotides match TRBD2. The CDR3 is made up of 15 amino acids. Germline CDR1 SNHLY, CDR2 FYNNEI. With 4 bases clipped from V and 7 bases from J, the junction kept 4 bases outside the gene matches. In nucleotides, the CDR3 is TGTGCCAGCAGTGGGACTAGCGGGGGGGCCGTGACCCAGTACTTC. Translated: CASSGTSGGAVTQYF.

The chain uses TRBV11-1 and TRBJ1-1, with no clear D. This CDR3 comprises 15 residues. From germline, CDR1 is SGHAT and CDR2 FQDESV (reference sequence). Between the trimmed V and J ends, which lost 1 base and 1 base, there was a span of 10 bases. The DNA for the CDR3 is TGTGCCAGCAGCTTAGGTCTAAGTGGGAACACTGAAGCTTTCTTT. This encodes CASSLGLSGNTEAFF.

This chain connects TRBV5-4 to TRBJ1-1; D is perhaps TRBD1 (5 bases). The V end lost 0 bases, the J end lost 4 bases, and 19 bases lay between the germline ends. This CDR3 is built from 17 residues. Germline V gene sequence: CDR1 SGHNT, CDR2 YYREEE (reference sequence). This CDR3 is CASSLGGVVSATTEAFF. CDR3 DNA: TGTGCCAGCAGCTTGGGGGGCGTAGTCTCTGCGACCACTGAAGCTTTCTTT.

The V and J genes are TRBV5-1 and TRBJ1-2, with 7 bases lining up with TRBD1. Losses at the gene ends were 0 bases for V and 3 bases for J; bases not matched to a gene: 8. Germline CDR1 reads SGHRS; CDR2 reads YFSETQ. This CDR3 spans 16 amino acids. CDR3 coding DNA: TGCGCCAGCAGCTTGGGGGGACAGCTAGGCTACTATGGCTACACCTTC. Protein product: CASSLGGQLGYYGYTF.

This clone was detected only once. The chain couples TRBV29-1 to TRBJ2-3, with D hard to call. There are 13 residues in the CDR3. Trimming cost V 4 bases and J 2 bases, with 10 bases left between them. The germline CDR1 and CDR2 sequences are SQVTM and ANQGSEA. DNA of the CDR3: TGCAGCGTTGTATCCAGGTCCACAGATACGCAGTATTTT. It specifies CSVVSRSTDTQYF.

The gene calls are TRBV27 and TRBJ1-5; D is unclear. The ends were cut back, 4 bases at V and 2 bases at J, with 12 bases in the middle. This CDR3 has 15 amino acids. CDR1 MNHEY and CDR2 SMNVEV come from the germline V gene (reference sequence). CDR3 protein: CASSSEGLGNQPQHF. The CDR3 bases are TGTGCCAGCAGTTCGGAGGGCCTTGGCAATCAGCCCCAGCATTTT.

This chain uses TRBV5-1 with TRBJ2-5; D possibly corresponds to TRBD1 (6 bases). The CDR3 has 13 amino acids. V was shortened by 0 bases and J by 5 bases, with 8 bases between the two germline ends. Germline CDR1 and CDR2: SGHRS and YFSETQ. The CDR3 nucleotides read TGCGCCAGCAGCTTGGACAGGGCGGAGACCCAGTACTTC. As protein: CASSLDRAETQYF.

The chain is built from TRBV7-3 and TRBJ1-5, with a tentative D call TRBD1 (5 bases). V shed 1 base and J shed 5 bases, with 18 bases lying between them. Per germline, CDR1 SGHTA and CDR2 FQGTGA. The CDR3 runs to 17 residues. The CDR3 region is CASSLSPGLNTHQPQHF. The CDR3, as DNA: TGTGCCAGCAGCTTAAGTCCGGGACTCAACACCCATCAGCCCCAGCATTTT.

V usage is TRBV4-1 and J usage is TRBJ1-5; no reliable D call. CDR1 is MGHRA, CDR2 YSYEKL, per germline. The V gene lost 2 bases and the J gene lost 8 bases, with 13 bases spanning the gap. The CDR3 contains 14 residues. Here the CDR3 DNA reads TGCGCCAGCAGCCAATCGGAGGGTAAGGAGCCCCAGCATTTT. Its translation: CASSQSEGKEPQHF.

The chain joins TRBV5-5 to TRBJ1-1; the D gene is possibly TRBD1 (6 bases). Trimming stripped 5 bases from V and 5 bases from J, with 19 bases between. Germline CDR1 is SGHKS and CDR2 is YYEKEE (reference sequence). The length of the CDR3 is 15 residues. The chain's CDR3 is CASRPRTGRGTEAFF. As DNA, the CDR3 is TGTGCCAGCAGACCGAGAACAGGGAGGGGGACTGAAGCTTTCTTT.

The chain employs TRBV29-1 and TRBJ1-1; tentatively, D is TRBD1 (6 bases). The CDR3 runs 10 residues. The germline V and J ends were trimmed by 6 bases and 9 bases, with 11 bases remaining between them. Germline V gene lookup returns CDR1 SQVTM and CDR2 ANQGSEA. The CDR3 DNA follows: TGCAGCGTCCAAGGACAGAAAGCTTTCTTT. It is translated as CSVQGQKAFF.

The chain has TRBV6-5 and TRBJ1-6, with 8 bases fitting TRBD1. The CDR3 totals 12 residues. The ends lost 10 bases at V and 10 bases at J; junction bases unmatched: 6. Looked up from germline, CDR1 is MNHEY and CDR2 is SVGAGI. CDR3 DNA sequence: TGTGCCACCGGACAGGGAAGATCACCCCTCCACTTT. Protein sequence: CATGQGRSPLHF.

The chain links TRBV30 to TRBJ1-3; D unresolved. V gave up 3 bases and J gave up 0 bases, with 9 bases separating them. CDR3 length: 14 residues. Germline V gene lookup returns CDR1 GTSNPN and CDR2 SVGIG (reference sequence). CDR3 nucleotide sequence: TGTGCCTGGAGCCCAGGTGACTCTGGAAACACCATATATTTT. Its protein product is CAWSPGDSGNTIYF.

This chain joins TRBV27 and TRBJ2-5, with D tentatively TRBD1 (8 bases). Trimming took off 3 bases at V and 5 bases at J, with 19 bases between the two ends. In germline, CDR1 is MNHEY, CDR2 SMNVEV (reference sequence). There are 16 residues in the CDR3. CDR3 in DNA: TGTGCCAGCAGTTTTCTCACAGGGGGAGGGGCGGAGACCCAGTACTTC. It yields the protein CASSFLTGGGAETQYF.

The rearrangement joins TRBV6-1 to TRBJ2-1; tentative D call: TRBD2 (5 bases). The CDR3 has 15 residues. Germline V gene lookup returns CDR1 MNHNS and CDR2 SASEGT. V was pared by 6 bases and J by 1 base, with 13 bases between. This chain's CDR3 is CASRIDRESYNEQFF. The CDR3 DNA reads TGTGCCAGCAGGATTGACCGGGAATCCTACAATGAGCAGTTCTTC.

This clone has just one count. The chain joins TRBV6-5 to TRBJ2-1; D is unresolved. V was cut by 7 bases and J by 3 bases, with 16 bases left in between. The CDR3 spans 15 residues. Germline V gives CDR1 MNHEY, CDR2 SVGAGI. The CDR3 sequence is CASMTINSLYNEQFF. CDR3 sequence (DNA): TGTGCCAGCATGACCATTAACAGTCTCTACAATGAGCAGTTCTTC.

J is TRBJ1-4 and V is TRBV4-2; 9 nucleotides align to TRBD1. Germline V gene lookup returns CDR1 LGHNA and CDR2 YNFKEQ. The V and J ends lost 3 bases and 7 bases, in that order; junction bases with no gene match: 6. The CDR3 spans 15 residues. The CDR3 bases are TGTGCCAGCAGCCAGCCCGGGACAGGGCTTGAAAAACTGTTTTTT. This sequence encodes CASSQPGTGLEKLFF.

The V gene is TRBV6-1, the J gene TRBJ2-7; maybe TRBD2 (5 bases). The V end lost 5 bases, the J end lost 4 bases, and 12 bases lay between the germline ends. In germline, CDR1 is MNHNS, CDR2 SASEGT. The CDR3 loop spans 13 amino acids. CDR3 nucleotide sequence: TGTGCCAGCAGTCCCGGGGTAGCTTACGAGCAGTACTTC. Its translation: CASSPGVAYEQYF.

This chain joins TRBV7-9 and TRBJ1-4; 10 positions match TRBD1. The germline gives CDR1 SEHNR, CDR2 FQNEAQ (reference sequence). The CDR3 is made up of 15 amino acids. Germline trimming cut 1 base from V and 8 bases from J; bases unmatched to any gene: 4. This CDR3 is CASSLVGQGPEKLFF. The CDR3 region has the DNA TGTGCCAGCAGCTTAGTGGGACAGGGGCCGGAAAAACTGTTTTTT.

This chain joins TRBV7-2 and TRBJ1-4; TRBD1 matches at 8 bases. Germline V CDR1 and CDR2: SGHTA, FQGNSA. The CDR3 spans 14 residues. The trim removed 1 base at V and 5 bases at J, leaving 0 bases unmatched. The CDR3 loop reads CASSLGTGNEKLFF. In DNA form, the CDR3 reads TGTGCCAGCAGCTTAGGGACAGGGAATGAAAAACTGTTTTTT.

The gene calls are TRBV6-5 and TRBJ1-2, with a possible D match to TRBD1 (5 bases). The CDR3 covers 13 residues. The V and J ends lost 6 bases and 4 bases respectively, with 12 bases between them. From germline, CDR1 is MNHEY and CDR2 SVGAGI. The CDR3 DNA reads TGTGCCAGCAGCTCTGACAGAGTCTATGGCTACACCTTC. Encoded protein: CASSSDRVYGYTF.

With regard to this clone: The sample contains more than one DNA sequence encoding this CDR3. V and J are TRBV10-3 and TRBJ2-7, with a tentative D call TRBD1 (7 bases). The germline gives CDR1 ENHRY, CDR2 SYGVKD. This CDR3 has 14 residues. Trimming removed 10 bases at V and 0 bases at J, with 16 bases between. CDR3 protein: CATRTGGSSYEQYF. In nucleotides, the CDR3 is TGTGCCACCCGGACAGGAGGGAGCTCCTACGAGCAGTACTTC.

This clone turned up a few times. The chain uses TRBV5-5 and TRBJ2-7, with TRBD1 matching 10 bases. V was clipped by 0 bases and J by 0 bases; unmatched bases: 9. There are 18 residues in the CDR3. Germline-derived CDR1 and CDR2 are SGHKS and YYEKEE (reference sequence). DNA for the CDR3: TGTGCCAGCAGCTTGGTAGGTTGGGGGACAGGGGCCTCCTACGAGCAGTACTTC. Translating gives CASSLVGWGTGASYEQYF.

The chain is built from TRBV7-9 and TRBJ2-3; TRBD2 agrees at 8 bases. V lost 4 bases to trimming and J lost 0 bases; unmatched junction nucleotides: 0. Germline V lookup: CDR1 SEHNR, CDR2 FQNEAQ (reference sequence). The CDR3 has 14 residues. CDR3 nucleotides: TGTGCCAGCAGCTCTAGCGGGAGCACAGATACGCAGTATTTT. It yields the protein CASSSSGSTDTQYF.

V usage is TRBV27 and J usage is TRBJ2-7, with 9 nucleotides matching TRBD2. This CDR3 spans 14 amino acids. V trimming: 5 bases; J trimming: 5 bases; junction bases outside the gene matches: 7. From germline, CDR1 is MNHEY and CDR2 SMNVEV (reference sequence). The CDR3 here is CASSIAGASHEQYF. The CDR3 nucleotides read TGTGCCAGCAGTATAGCGGGAGCGTCCCACGAGCAGTACTTC.

This clone was observed once. The CDR3 DNA reads TGTGCCAGCAGTGAGGTACCAGCGGACACCGGGGAGCTGTTTTTT. It is translated as CASSEVPADTGELFF. The rearrangement links TRBV2 to TRBJ2-2; D is possibly TRBD2 (5 bases). This CDR3 spans 15 amino acids. Trimming stripped 3 bases from V and 3 bases from J, with 11 bases between. Germline CDR1 and CDR2: SNHLY and FYNNEI.

The chain couples TRBV6-4 to TRBJ2-7; D possibly corresponds to TRBD1 (5 bases). Trimming cost V 6 bases and J 0 bases, with 24 bases left between them. The germline V gene has CDR1 MRHNA and CDR2 SNTAGT. The CDR3 consists of 18 residues. Written as DNA, the CDR3 is TGTGCCAGCAGAACTATAGCCCATACCGGTGACAGCTCCTACGAGCAGTACTTC. As protein: CASRTIAHTGDSSYEQYF.